This T cell receptor (beta chain) was sequenced for a study of response to subunit inactivated influenza vaccine. In TCRdb, the RT-PCR reads were re-called with MiXCR into one record per CDR3 protein. This table has more than 550,000 distinct CDR3 sequences, 10% to 12% appearing once. This sample was shared with a second study, whose subject was T cells expressing NK-cell markers. From that paper: 5'RACE template switching built TCR beta cDNA with unique molecular identifiers. Repertoires of TCR beta were obtained from T cells sorted as CD3+CD56+NKG2C+, CD3+CD56+NKG2C- and CD3+CD56-NKG2C+. These same clonotypes (in a few donors) also led the CD3+CD56-NKG2C+ fraction. Clarity on HCMV specificity was lacking for the expanded NKG2C+ T cell clones.

The sequence was collected from a man aged 50 to 60 who received an inactivated influenza vaccine. Sample: PBMCs from blood, taken on the day of vaccination.

The CDR3 nucleotides are TGCGCCAGCAGCGTAAGAGTAACCGGGGAGCTGTTTTTT. Amino acid sequence: CASSVRVTGELFF. This chain links TRBV5-1 with TRBJ2-2; D not resolved. V gave up 4 bases and J gave up 5 bases, with 9 bases separating them. Germline assignment: CDR1 SGHRS and CDR2 YFSETQ. The CDR3 sequence is 13 residues long. The full variable domain, in which reference TRBV5-1 and TRBJ2-2 provide the parts outside the CDR3, is KAGVTQTPRYLIKTRGQQVTLSCSPISGHRSVSWYQQTPGQGLQFLFEYFSETQRNKGNFPGRFSGRQFSNSRSEMNVSTLELGDSALYLCASSVRVTGELFFGEGSRLTVL.